A single sample is the source of the 23 T cell receptor beta chains below, sequenced in a study of T cell responses to AZD1222 COVID-19 vaccine. Repertoires were generated with immunoSEQ multiplex PCR, while TCRdb's copy carries only in-frame clones and drops some. Among roughly 130,000 clones listed, approximately 90% were seen once. Here the sequenced sample was peripheral blood, taken on day 0 of AZD1222 vaccination. Source of these receptors: an adult in good health.

V and J are TRBV2 and TRBJ2-1; 7 bases are a match to TRBD1. CDR3 size: 15 residues. The V gene end was trimmed by 6 bases and the J gene end by 0 bases; junction bases not matched to a gene: 5. Germline V lookup: CDR1 SNHLY, CDR2 FYNNEI. CDR3 in amino acids: CASSPDRVSYNEQFF. CDR3 DNA sequence: TGTGCCAGCAGCCCAGACAGGGTCTCCTACAATGAGCAGTTCTTC.

The V and J genes are TRBV2 and TRBJ1-6; 7 positions match TRBD1. This CDR3 comprises 15 residues. Per germline, CDR1 SNHLY and CDR2 FYNNEI. V was clipped by 3 bases and J by 8 bases; unmatched bases: 7. The DNA of the CDR3 is TGTGCCAGCAGTGAGAGAGGGGGCGAGGATTCACCCCTCCACTTT. It specifies CASSERGGEDSPLHF.

About this clone: The same CDR3 can be traced to other DNA sequences in this sample. The V call is TRBV12-3 or TRBV12-4, the J call TRBJ1-2; a weak D match, TRBD1 (5 bases). The CDR3 runs 12 residues. V gave up 3 bases and J gave up 4 bases, with 6 bases separating them. CDR3: CASSFGGYGYTF. The CDR3, as DNA: TGTGCCAGCAGTTTCGGGGGCTATGGCTACACCTTC.

The V gene is TRBV4-3, the J gene TRBJ1-6; D call uncertain. Germline lookup yields CDR1 LGHNA and CDR2 YSLEER. This CDR3 spans 18 amino acids. Trimming pared 0 bases from V and 0 bases from J, leaving 12 bases between. CDR3 in amino acids: CASSQDLPGSSYNSPLHF. The CDR3 region has the DNA TGCGCCAGCAGCCAAGATCTTCCGGGGAGCTCCTATAATTCACCCCTCCACTTT.

The chain links TRBV12-3 or TRBV12-4 to TRBJ1-6; weak D call: TRBD1 (5 bases). The V gene lost 5 bases and the J gene lost 8 bases, with 10 bases spanning the gap. CDR3 length equals 13 residues. The CDR3 reads CASSPGLYSPLHF. In nucleotides, the CDR3 is TGTGCCAGCAGTCCGGGACTTTATTCACCCCTCCACTTT.

The chain recombines TRBV7-2 with TRBJ2-5; no clear D. Trimming removed 2 bases from V and 3 bases from J, with 7 bases in between. The CDR3 runs 13 residues. The germline V gene has CDR1 SGHTA and CDR2 FQGNSA. This CDR3 is CASSLFLKETQYF. For the CDR3, the DNA is TGTGCCAGCAGCTTATTCCTAAAAGAGACCCAGTACTTC.

The chain employs TRBV7-9 and TRBJ2-5; D call uncertain. With 5 bases removed from V and 4 bases from J, the gap between germline ends came to 14 bases. Germline V gives CDR1 SEHNR, CDR2 FQNEAQ (reference sequence). The CDR3 is 14 amino acids. In nucleotides, the CDR3 is TGTGCCAGCAGCCTAAGTCGTCTAGTAGAGACCCAGTACTTC. Amino acids: CASSLSRLVETQYF.

The genes are TRBV4-1 and TRBJ1-6; 9 bases map to TRBD1. V was pared by 3 bases and J by 6 bases, with 3 bases of the junction left unmatched. Per germline, CDR1 MGHRA and CDR2 YSYEKL. CDR3 length: 15 residues. Here the CDR3 DNA reads TGCGCCAGCAGCCAGTCACAGGGGGCTAATTCACCCCTCCACTTT. It is translated as CASSQSQGANSPLHF.

V is TRBV6-5 and J is TRBJ2-7, with 9 bases aligning to TRBD1. V gave up 6 bases and J gave up 2 bases; unmatched junction bases: 8. Germline lookup yields CDR1 MNHEY and CDR2 SVGAGI. The CDR3 runs to 15 residues. CDR3 in amino acids: CASRARTGVAYEQYF. For the CDR3, the DNA is TGTGCCAGCAGGGCAAGGACAGGGGTAGCCTACGAGCAGTACTTC.

The V and J genes are TRBV5-6 and TRBJ1-6; D remains unclear. In germline, CDR1 is SGHDT, CDR2 YYEEEE. This CDR3 is 12 amino acids long. Trimming took off 5 bases at V and 5 bases at J, with 5 bases between the two ends. The CDR3 protein is CASRGNNSPLHF. Here the CDR3 DNA reads TGTGCCAGCAGGGGAAATAATTCACCCCTCCACTTT.

The rearrangement uses TRBV7-8 and TRBJ1-6, with D unclear. CDR3 length equals 16 residues. The germline gives CDR1 SGHVS, CDR2 FQNEAQ. Trimming left V 3 bases short and J 7 bases short, with 16 bases between. This chain's CDR3 is CASSFGPSQTNSPLHF. The CDR3 coding sequence is TGTGCCAGCAGCTTCGGACCGTCTCAAACCAATTCACCCCTCCACTTT.

This sequence joins TRBV4-1 and TRBJ2-5; perhaps TRBD2 as D (6 bases). Germline lookup yields CDR1 MGHRA and CDR2 YSYEKL. The CDR3 totals 15 residues. Trimming cost V 2 bases and J 2 bases, with 12 bases left between them. CDR3 DNA sequence: TGCGCCAGCAGCCAACTCGGCCTAGCGCAAGAGACCCAGTACTTC. Its protein is CASSQLGLAQETQYF.

The chain joins TRBV7-2 to TRBJ2-1; no firm D call. The CDR3 consists of 14 residues. V was shortened by 4 bases and J by 1 base, with 8 bases between the two germline ends. Germline V gene data show CDR1 as SGHTA and CDR2 as FQGNSA. CDR3 amino acids: CASSSFGSYNEQFF. The CDR3 DNA reads as TGTGCCAGCAGCTCCTTCGGGTCCTACAATGAGCAGTTCTTC.

The chain carries TRBV7-2 and TRBJ2-7; D is possibly TRBD1 (6 bases). The length of the CDR3 is 13 residues. V dropped 5 bases and J dropped 2 bases, with 10 bases sitting between them. Germline CDR1 and CDR2: SGHTA and FQGNSA. CDR3 coding DNA: TGTGCCAGCAGCCGACAGGACACCTACGAGCAGTACTTC. Protein sequence: CASSRQDTYEQYF.

The CDR3 protein is CASSLALMGQALQPQHF. Here the CDR3 DNA reads TGTGCCAGCAGCTTAGCGCTAATGGGACAGGCCCTCCAGCCCCAGCATTTT. J is TRBJ1-5 and V is TRBV7-9; 8 bases line up with TRBD1. This CDR3 is 17 amino acids long. The germline gives CDR1 SEHNR, CDR2 FQNEAQ (reference sequence). The V gene end was trimmed by 0 bases and the J gene end by 7 bases; junction bases not matched to a gene: 11.

The CDR3 sequence is CASSVGPTTGNTIYF. The CDR3 DNA reads as TGTGCCAGCAGTGTGGGACCAACCACGGGAAACACCATATATTTT. The chain is built from TRBV27 and TRBJ1-3; weak D call: TRBD1 (5 bases). Looked up from germline, CDR1 is MNHEY and CDR2 is SMNVEV (reference sequence). The V gene lost 5 bases and the J gene lost 4 bases, with 15 bases spanning the gap. The CDR3 has 15 amino acids.

A note on this clone: The same CDR3 is also encoded by other DNA sequences in this sample. The J gene is TRBJ2-7, the V gene TRBV6-2 or TRBV6-3; D is uncertain. The CDR3 sequence is 12 residues long. Trimming removed 2 bases at V and 3 bases at J, with 5 bases between. Germline CDR1 and CDR2: MNHEY and SVGEGT. The CDR3 reads CASSYAYYEQYF. In DNA, the CDR3 is TGTGCCAGCAGTTACGCTTACTACGAGCAGTACTTC.

The V call is TRBV21-1, the J call TRBJ1-5; the table gives TRBD1 as D, unverified against the DNA. TRBV21-1 constitutes a pseudogene. This CDR3 has 13 amino acids. CDR3: CAIDSHSNQPQHF. In DNA, the CDR3 is TGTGCCATTGACAGTCATAGCAATCAGCCCCAGCATTTT.

V gene TRBV10-3 combines with J gene TRBJ1-1; D call uncertain. There are 15 residues in the CDR3. Germline V gene data show CDR1 as ENHRY and CDR2 as SYGVKD. Trimming shortened V by 3 bases and J by 0 bases, and 11 bases separated the two germline ends. The CDR3 loop reads CAISEEGRLNTEAFF. Written as DNA, the CDR3 is TGTGCCATCAGTGAAGAGGGAAGGCTGAACACTGAAGCTTTCTTT.

The V call is TRBV5-4, the J call TRBJ2-3; D is perhaps TRBD2 (6 bases). This CDR3 has 15 residues. V gave up 4 bases and J gave up 2 bases, with 14 bases separating them. Germline-derived CDR1 and CDR2 are SGHNT and YYREEE (reference sequence). The DNA for the CDR3 is TGTGCCAGCAGCCGCCGGGACTCTAACACAGATACGCAGTATTTT. It translates to CASSRRDSNTDTQYF. Drawing the rest from reference TRBV5-4 and TRBJ2-3, the complete variable domain is ETGVTQSPTHLIKTRGQQVTLRCSSQSGHNTVSWYQQALGQGPQFIFQYYREEENGRGNFPPRFSGLQFPNYSSELNVNALELDDSALYLCASSRRDSNTDTQYFGPGTRLTVL.

This clone was recorded once. The CDR3 here is CASSPTGTVPFPQHF. The CDR3 DNA reads as TGTGCCAGCTCACCTACCGGGACCGTCCCATTCCCCCAGCATTTT. V gene TRBV18 combines with J gene TRBJ1-5; D is possibly TRBD1 (5 bases). The CDR3 is 15 amino acids. CDR1 KGHSH and CDR2 LQKENI come from the germline V gene. V was cut by 3 bases and J by 10 bases, with 19 bases left in between.

The V call is TRBV30, the J call TRBJ1-5, with TRBD1 as a possible D gene (5 bases). CDR1 GTSNPN and CDR2 SVGIG come from the germline V gene (reference sequence). This CDR3 spans 15 amino acids. V lost 3 bases and J lost 7, with 19 bases in between. CDR3 sequence reads: CAWRETGVGEQPQHF. The CDR3 DNA sequence: TGTGCCTGGAGGGAAACGGGGGTAGGGGAACAGCCCCAGCATTTT.

The V gene is TRBV28, the J gene TRBJ1-1, with unresolved D. Trimming left V 4 bases short and J 5 bases short, with 5 bases between. The germline V gene has CDR1 MDHEN and CDR2 SYDVKM. CDR3 length: 11 residues. The CDR3 is CASSSGTEAFF. CDR3 nucleotide sequence: TGTGCCAGCAGTTCGGGAACTGAAGCTTTCTTT.